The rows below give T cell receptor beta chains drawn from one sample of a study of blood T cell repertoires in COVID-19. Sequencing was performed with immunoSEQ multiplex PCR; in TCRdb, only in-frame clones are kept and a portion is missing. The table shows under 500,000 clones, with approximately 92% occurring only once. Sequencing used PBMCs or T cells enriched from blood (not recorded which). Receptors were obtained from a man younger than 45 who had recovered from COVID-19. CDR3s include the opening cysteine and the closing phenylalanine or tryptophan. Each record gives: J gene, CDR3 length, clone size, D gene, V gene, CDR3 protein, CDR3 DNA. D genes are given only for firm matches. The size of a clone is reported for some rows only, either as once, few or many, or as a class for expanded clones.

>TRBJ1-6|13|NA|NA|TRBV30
CAWSGTAQSSLHF
TGTGCCTGGAGTGGGACAGCCCAGTCATCCCTCCACTTT
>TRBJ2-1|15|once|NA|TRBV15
CATSSEQGAYNEQFF
TGTGCCACCAGCAGTGAACAGGGTGCCTACAATGAGCAGTTCTTC
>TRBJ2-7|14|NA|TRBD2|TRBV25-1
CASSAPGLAYEQYF
TGTGCCAGCAGTGCCCCGGGACTAGCGTACGAGCAGTACTTC
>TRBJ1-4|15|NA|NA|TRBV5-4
CASSQDGGGTEKLFF
TGTGCCAGCAGTCAGGACGGCGGAGGTACCGAAAAACTGTTTTTT
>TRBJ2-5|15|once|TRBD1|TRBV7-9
CASSYPGQGQETQYF
TGTGCCAGCAGCTACCCAGGACAGGGCCAAGAGACCCAGTACTTC
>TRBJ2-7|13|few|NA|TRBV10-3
CAISVEGRYEQYF
TGTGCCATCAGTGTAGAGGGTCGTTACGAGCAGTACTTC
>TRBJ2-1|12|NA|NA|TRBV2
CASSETTQKGFF
TGTGCCAGCAGTGAAACTACCCAAAAAGGGTTCTTC
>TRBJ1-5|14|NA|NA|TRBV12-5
CASGSRGNNQPQHF
TGTGCTAGTGGTTCTCGAGGGAACAATCAGCCCCAGCATTTT
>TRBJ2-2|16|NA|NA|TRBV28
CASSTGQSGGTGELFF
TGTGCCAGCAGTACTGGACAATCGGGTGGCACCGGGGAGCTGTTTTTT
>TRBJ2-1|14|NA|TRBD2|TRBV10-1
CASSDPGGGGEQFF
TGCGCCAGCAGTGACCCGGGAGGGGGTGGTGAGCAGTTCTTC
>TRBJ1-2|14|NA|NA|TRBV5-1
CASSLTVANYGYTF
TGCGCCAGCAGCTTAACTGTAGCTAACTATGGCTACACCTTC
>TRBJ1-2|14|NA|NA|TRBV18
CASSPGRADHGYTF
TGTGCCAGCTCACCTGGCAGGGCTGATCATGGCTACACCTTC
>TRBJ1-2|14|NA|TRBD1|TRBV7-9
CASSSTTGVYGYTF
TGTGCCAGCAGCTCGACGACAGGGGTCTATGGCTACACCTTC
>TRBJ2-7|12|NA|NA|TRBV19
CASSINYYEQYF
TGTGCCAGTAGTATAAACTACTACGAGCAGTACTTC
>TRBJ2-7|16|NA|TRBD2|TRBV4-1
CASSQPTSGRAYEQYF
TGCGCCAGCAGCCAACCCACTAGCGGGAGGGCCTACGAGCAGTACTTC
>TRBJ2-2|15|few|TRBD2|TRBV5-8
CVSLAGGFLPGELFF
TGTGTCTCTCTAGCGGGAGGTTTTCTCCCCGGGGAGCTGTTTTTT
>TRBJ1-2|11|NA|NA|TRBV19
CPKRGRSGYTF
TGTCCCAAACGTGGGAGGAGCGGCTACACCTTC
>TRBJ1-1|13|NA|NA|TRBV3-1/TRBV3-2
CASSRQRNTEAFF
TGTGCCAGCAGCCGTCAGCGGAACACTGAAGCTTTCTTT
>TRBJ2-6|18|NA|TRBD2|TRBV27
CASRPAGGAIPGANVLTF
TGTGCCAGCAGGCCTGCGGGGGGGGCGATACCCGGGGCCAACGTCCTGACTTTC
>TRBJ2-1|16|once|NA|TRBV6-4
CASSDSRLAVNNEQFF
TGTGCCAGCAGTGACTCTAGGTTAGCGGTTAACAATGAGCAGTTCTTC
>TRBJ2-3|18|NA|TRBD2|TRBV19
CASSMDSPGLAGTDTQYF
TGTGCCAGTAGTATGGACTCCCCGGGACTAGCGGGCACAGATACGCAGTATTTT
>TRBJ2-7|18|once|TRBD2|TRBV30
CAWSLQTSGRTRTYEQYF
TGTGCCTGGAGTCTCCAGACTAGCGGGAGGACACGAACCTACGAGCAGTACTTC
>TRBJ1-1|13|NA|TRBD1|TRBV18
CASSPGQDTEAFF
TGTGCCAGCTCTCCGGGACAGGACACTGAAGCTTTCTTT